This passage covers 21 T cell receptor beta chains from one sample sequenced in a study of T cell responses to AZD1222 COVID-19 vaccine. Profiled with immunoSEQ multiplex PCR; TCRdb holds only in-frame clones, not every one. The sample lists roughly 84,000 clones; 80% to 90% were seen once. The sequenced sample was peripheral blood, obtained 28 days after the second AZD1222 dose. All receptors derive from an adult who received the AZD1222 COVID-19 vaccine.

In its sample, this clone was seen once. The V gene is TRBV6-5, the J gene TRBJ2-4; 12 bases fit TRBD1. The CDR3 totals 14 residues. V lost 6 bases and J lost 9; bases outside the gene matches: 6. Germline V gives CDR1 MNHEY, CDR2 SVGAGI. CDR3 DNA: TGTGCCAGCAGCCTGGGACAGGGGGCTTTCATTCAGTACTTC. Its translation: CASSLGQGAFIQYF.

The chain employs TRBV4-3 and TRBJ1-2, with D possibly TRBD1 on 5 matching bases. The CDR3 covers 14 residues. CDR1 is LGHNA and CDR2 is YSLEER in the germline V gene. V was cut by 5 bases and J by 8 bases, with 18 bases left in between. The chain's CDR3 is CASSSFGTIEGYTF. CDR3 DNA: TGCGCCAGCAGCTCGTTTGGGACTATTGAAGGCTACACCTTC.

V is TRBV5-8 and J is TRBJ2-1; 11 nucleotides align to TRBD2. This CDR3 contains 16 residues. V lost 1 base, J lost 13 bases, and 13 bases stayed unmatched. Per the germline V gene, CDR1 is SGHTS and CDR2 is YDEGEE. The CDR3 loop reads CASSLLGTSGSENQFF. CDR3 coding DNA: TGTGCCAGCAGCTTGCTTGGGACTAGCGGAAGCGAGAACCAGTTCTTC.

The CDR3 here is CASSIVPGTPRTGELFF. The DNA for the CDR3 is TGTGCCAGTAGTATAGTCCCCGGGACCCCGAGAACCGGGGAGCTGTTTTTT. This chain connects TRBV19 to TRBJ2-2; either TRBD1 or TRBD2 may fit D (5 bases each). Looked up from germline, CDR1 is LNHDA and CDR2 is SQIVND (reference sequence). Trimming pared 1 base from V and 5 bases from J, leaving 17 bases between. This CDR3 has 17 amino acids.

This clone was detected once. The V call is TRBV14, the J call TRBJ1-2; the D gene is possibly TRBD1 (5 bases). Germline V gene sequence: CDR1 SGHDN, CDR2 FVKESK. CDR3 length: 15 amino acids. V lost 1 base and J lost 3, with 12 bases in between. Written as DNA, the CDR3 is TGTGCCAGCAGCCAAGTTCGGGGGGATCACTATGGCTACACCTTC. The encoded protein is CASSQVRGDHYGYTF.

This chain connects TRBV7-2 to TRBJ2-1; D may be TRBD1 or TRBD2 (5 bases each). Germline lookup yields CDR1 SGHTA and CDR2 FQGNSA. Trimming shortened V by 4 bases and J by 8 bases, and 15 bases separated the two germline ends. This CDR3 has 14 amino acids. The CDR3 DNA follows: TGTGCCAGCAGCTCATCAGGGAGCCCACATGAGCAGTTCTTC. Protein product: CASSSSGSPHEQFF.

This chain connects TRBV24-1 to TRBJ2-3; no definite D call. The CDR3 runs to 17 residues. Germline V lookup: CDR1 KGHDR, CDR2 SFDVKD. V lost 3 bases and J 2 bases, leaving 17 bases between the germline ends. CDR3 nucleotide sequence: TGTGCCACCAGTGATACTACCAGGCCGCCCTTCACAGATACGCAGTATTTT. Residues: CATSDTTRPPFTDTQYF.

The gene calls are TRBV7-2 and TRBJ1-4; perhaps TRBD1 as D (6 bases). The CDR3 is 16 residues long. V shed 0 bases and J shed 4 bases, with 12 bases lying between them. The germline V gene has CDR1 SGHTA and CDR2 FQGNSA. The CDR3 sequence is CASSLARGLVNEKLFF. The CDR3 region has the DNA TGTGCCAGCAGCTTAGCCAGGGGTCTTGTTAATGAAAAACTGTTTTTT.

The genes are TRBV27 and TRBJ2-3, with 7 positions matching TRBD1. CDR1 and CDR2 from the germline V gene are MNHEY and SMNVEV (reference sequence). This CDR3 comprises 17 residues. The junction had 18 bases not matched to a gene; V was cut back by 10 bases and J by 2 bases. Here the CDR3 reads CATYLTGVNPLTDTQYF. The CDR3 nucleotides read TGTGCCACCTACCTTACAGGGGTAAACCCACTCACAGATACGCAGTATTTT.

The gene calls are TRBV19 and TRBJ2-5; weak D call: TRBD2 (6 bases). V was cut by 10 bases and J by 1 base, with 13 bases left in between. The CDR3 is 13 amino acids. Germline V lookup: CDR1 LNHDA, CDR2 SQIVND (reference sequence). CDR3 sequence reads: CATSVWAQETQYF. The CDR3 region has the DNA TGTGCCACTAGCGTGTGGGCCCAAGAGACCCAGTACTTC.

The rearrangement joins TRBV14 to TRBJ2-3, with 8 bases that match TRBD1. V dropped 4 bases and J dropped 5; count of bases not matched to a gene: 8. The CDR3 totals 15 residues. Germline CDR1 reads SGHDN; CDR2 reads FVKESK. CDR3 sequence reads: CASSPYSGTGDTQYF. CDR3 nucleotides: TGTGCCAGCAGCCCATATTCTGGGACAGGAGATACGCAGTATTTT.

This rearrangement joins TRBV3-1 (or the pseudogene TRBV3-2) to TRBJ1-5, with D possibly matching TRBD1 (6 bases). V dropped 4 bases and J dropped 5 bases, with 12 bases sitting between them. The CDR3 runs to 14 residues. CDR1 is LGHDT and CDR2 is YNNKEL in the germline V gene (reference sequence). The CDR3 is CASSLRGGDQPQHF. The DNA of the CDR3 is TGTGCCAGCAGCCTCAGGGGTGGGGATCAGCCCCAGCATTTT.

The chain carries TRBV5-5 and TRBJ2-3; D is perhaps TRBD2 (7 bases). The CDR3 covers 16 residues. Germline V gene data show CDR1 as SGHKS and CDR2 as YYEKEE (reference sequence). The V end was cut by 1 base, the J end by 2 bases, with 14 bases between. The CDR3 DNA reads TGTGCCAGCAGCTTGCGGCGGGGGCCCAACACAGATACGCAGTATTTT. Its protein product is CASSLRRGPNTDTQYF.

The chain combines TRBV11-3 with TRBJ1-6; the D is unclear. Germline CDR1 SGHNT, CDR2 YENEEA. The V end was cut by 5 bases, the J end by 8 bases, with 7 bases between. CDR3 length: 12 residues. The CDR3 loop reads CASSDSDSPLHF. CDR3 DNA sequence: TGTGCCAGCAGCGACTCGGATTCACCCCTCCACTTT.

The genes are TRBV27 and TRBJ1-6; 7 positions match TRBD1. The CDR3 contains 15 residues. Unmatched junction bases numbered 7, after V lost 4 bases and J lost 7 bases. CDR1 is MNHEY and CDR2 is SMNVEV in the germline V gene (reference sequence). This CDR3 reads CASSYGQASNSPLHF. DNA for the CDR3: TGTGCCAGCAGTTACGGACAGGCCAGCAATTCACCCCTCCACTTT.

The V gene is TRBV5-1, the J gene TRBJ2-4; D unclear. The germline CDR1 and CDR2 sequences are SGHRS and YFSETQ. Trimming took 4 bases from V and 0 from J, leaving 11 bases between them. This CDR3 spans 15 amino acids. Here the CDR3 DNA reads TGCGCCAGCAGCCGAATGGGGTTAGCCAAAAACATTCAGTACTTC. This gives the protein CASSRMGLAKNIQYF.

The CDR3 spells CSVRTPPDEQFF. CDR3 nucleotides: TGCAGCGTGCGGACACCCCCAGATGAGCAGTTCTTC. The gene calls are TRBV29-1 and TRBJ2-1, with a tentative D call TRBD1 (5 bases). Germline CDR1 is SQVTM and CDR2 is ANQGSEA. Trimming removed 6 bases at V and 8 bases at J, with 14 bases between. The CDR3 is 12 amino acids.

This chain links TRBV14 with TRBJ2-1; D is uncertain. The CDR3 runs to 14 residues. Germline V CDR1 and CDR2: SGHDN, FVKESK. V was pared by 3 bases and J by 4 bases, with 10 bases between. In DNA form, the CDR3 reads TGTGCCAGCAGCCATGAGGTAGTTTACAATGAGCAGTTCTTC. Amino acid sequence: CASSHEVVYNEQFF.

CDR3 nucleotides: TGTGCCAGCTCACCATGGGTGGTGGCGGAACAGAACACCGGGGAGCTGTTTTTT. Translated: CASSPWVVAEQNTGELFF. The V and J genes are TRBV18 and TRBJ2-2; D is uncertain. The CDR3 runs 18 residues. CDR1 KGHSH and CDR2 LQKENI come from the germline V gene. V was shortened by 2 bases and J by 1 base, with 17 bases between the two germline ends.

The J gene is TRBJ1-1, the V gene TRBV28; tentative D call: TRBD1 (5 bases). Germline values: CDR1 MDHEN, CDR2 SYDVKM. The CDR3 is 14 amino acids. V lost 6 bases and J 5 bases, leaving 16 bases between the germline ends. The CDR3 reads CASSTSAGKTEAFF. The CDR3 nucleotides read TGTGCCAGCAGCACGTCCGCAGGGAAGACTGAAGCTTTCTTT.

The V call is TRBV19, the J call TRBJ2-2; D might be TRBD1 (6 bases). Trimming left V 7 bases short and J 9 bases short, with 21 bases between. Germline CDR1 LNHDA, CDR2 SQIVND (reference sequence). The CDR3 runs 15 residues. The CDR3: CASTLMGAPPRELFF. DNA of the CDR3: TGTGCCAGTACCCTCATGGGGGCACCACCCCGGGAGCTGTTTTTT. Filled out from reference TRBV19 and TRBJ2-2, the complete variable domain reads DGGITQSPKYLFRKEGQNVTLSCEQNLNHDAMYWYRQDPGQGLRLIYYSQIVNDFQKGDIAEGYSVSREKKESFPLTVTSAQKNPTAFYLCASTLMGAPPRELFFGEGSRLTVL.